These 24 T cell receptor beta chains originate from one sample sequenced in a study of memory CD4+ T cells and cytomegalovirus serostatus. Produced via immunoSEQ multiplex PCR; TCRdb's table is partial and in-frame only. The table shows some 52,000 clones, with 65% to 85% occurring only once. Single viable CD3+CD4+CD8-CD45RO+ cells were sorted as the memory CD4+ T cells. Material: memory CD4+ T cells from blood. These TCRs come from an adult in good health and CMV-seropositive.

The chain employs TRBV15 and TRBJ2-3, with 7 positions matching TRBD1. The ends lost 0 bases at V and 2 bases at J; junction bases unmatched: 5. The CDR3 consists of 16 residues. CDR1 and CDR2 (germline): LNHNV, YYDKDF (reference sequence). The CDR3 region is CATSRDTRGLTDTQYF. The DNA for the CDR3 is TGTGCCACCAGCAGAGATACGAGGGGGCTCACAGATACGCAGTATTTT.

This sequence joins TRBV7-2 and TRBJ2-3; D unclear. The germline V and J ends were trimmed by 1 base and 2 bases, with 13 bases remaining between them. This CDR3 has 16 amino acids. Germline CDR1 is SGHTA and CDR2 is FQGNSA. The CDR3 nucleotides read TGTGCCAGCAGCTTAGAAGTTCGCGGCTACACAGATACGCAGTATTTT. Amino acid sequence: CASSLEVRGYTDTQYF. The full variable domain, its missing parts supplied by reference TRBV7-2 and TRBJ2-3, is GAGVSQSPSNKVTEKGKDVELRCDPISGHTALYWYRQSLGQGLEFLIYFQGNSAPDKSGLPSDRFSAERTGGSVSTLTIQRTQQEDSAVYLCASSLEVRGYTDTQYFGPGTRLTVL.

This chain's CDR3 is CSAQDASNYGYTF. CDR3 nucleotides: TGCAGCGCCCAGGACGCATCAAACTATGGCTACACCTTC. The chain links TRBV29-1 to TRBJ1-2; D is unclear. Germline values: CDR1 SQVTM, CDR2 ANQGSEA. V was shortened by 7 bases and J by 2 bases, with 14 bases between the two germline ends. The CDR3 is made up of 13 amino acids.

This clone was observed a few times. CDR3 in DNA: TGTGCCAGCAGCTTCGCTAGCGGGGGCTCCTACAATGAGCAGTTCTTC. Protein product: CASSFASGGSYNEQFF. The rearrangement joins TRBV7-8 to TRBJ2-1, with 10 nucleotides matching TRBD2. There are 16 residues in the CDR3. Looked up from germline, CDR1 is SGHVS and CDR2 is FQNEAQ. V was pared by 3 bases and J by 0 bases, with 2 bases of the junction left unmatched.

The chain employs TRBV7-2 and TRBJ1-1; D is ambiguous. The CDR3 length is 15 residues. V dropped 1 base and J dropped 0 bases, with 9 bases sitting between them. Per the germline V gene, CDR1 is SGHTA and CDR2 is FQGNSA. CDR3 in DNA: TGTGCCAGCAGCTTAGAGCAGGTCATGAACACTGAAGCTTTCTTT. Translated, it gives CASSLEQVMNTEAFF.

V gene TRBV29-1 combines with J gene TRBJ2-1, with TRBD2 matching 7 bases. This CDR3 has 15 amino acids. Germline CDR1 SQVTM, CDR2 ANQGSEA. V shed 4 bases and J 4 bases; nucleotides not matched to a gene: 10. This CDR3 is CSVGGGRGGYNEQFF. CDR3 in DNA: TGCAGCGTTGGGGGCGGTCGCGGGGGATACAATGAGCAGTTCTTC.

V gene TRBV7-9 combines with J gene TRBJ2-6; possible D gene TRBD2, 6 bases. Trimming took off 10 bases at V and 1 base at J, with 20 bases between the two ends. This CDR3 contains 17 residues. Germline CDR1 SEHNR, CDR2 FQNEAQ (reference sequence). The CDR3 DNA reads as TGTGCCAACACACGACCCGGAGGGTGGTCTGGGGCCAACGTCCTGACTTTC. Translating gives CANTRPGGWSGANVLTF.

This clone appeared a single time. V usage is TRBV5-1 and J usage is TRBJ2-2, with 9 bases identical to TRBD1. The CDR3 length is 16 residues. The germline V gene has CDR1 SGHRS and CDR2 YFSETQ. V dropped 2 bases and J dropped 1; count of bases not matched to a gene: 3. The CDR3 DNA reads TGCGCCAGCAGCTTCTTGGGACAGGGGAACACCGGGGAGCTGTTTTTT. Translation: CASSFLGQGNTGELFF.

The V call is TRBV4-3, the J call TRBJ1-2; D remains ambiguous. Germline V gives CDR1 LGHNA, CDR2 YSLEER. Trimming removed 0 bases at V and 8 bases at J, with 13 bases between. This CDR3 region has 14 residues. The CDR3 spells CASSQDLPGRGYTF. CDR3 DNA: TGCGCCAGCAGCCAAGATCTTCCAGGCCGGGGCTACACCTTC.

This chain connects TRBV7-2 to TRBJ1-1; TRBD1 agrees at 7 bases. The germline V gene has CDR1 SGHTA and CDR2 FQGNSA. This CDR3 spans 14 amino acids. The trim removed 2 bases at V and 11 bases at J, leaving 11 bases unmatched. CDR3 coding DNA: TGTGCCAGCAGCTTAACAGGGGACATGATCTCTGCTTTCTTT. It specifies CASSLTGDMISAFF.

The chain joins TRBV14 to TRBJ1-2, with 10 positions matching TRBD1. Trimming cost V 10 bases and J 7 bases; bases outside gene matches: 18. The V gene's germline CDR1 is SGHDN and CDR2 FVKESK. This CDR3 has 16 amino acids. The chain's CDR3 is CATRKGTGDLIGGYTF. CDR3 nucleotide sequence: TGTGCCACCCGAAAAGGGACAGGGGACTTAATAGGTGGCTACACCTTC.

The chain carries TRBV7-3 and TRBJ2-2; TRBD1 agrees at 10 bases. This CDR3 spans 16 amino acids. Per the germline V gene, CDR1 is SGHTA and CDR2 is FQGTGA. Unmatched junction bases numbered 9, after V lost 5 bases and J lost 6 bases. The CDR3 is CASSPTYGQGAGELFF. CDR3 nucleotide sequence: TGTGCCAGCAGCCCTACGTATGGACAGGGGGCCGGGGAGCTGTTTTTT.

The V and J genes are TRBV28 and TRBJ2-2, with a weak D call TRBD2 (5 bases). V lost 3 bases and J lost 1, with 6 bases in between. This CDR3 is 14 amino acids long. Germline CDR1 reads MDHEN; CDR2 reads SYDVKM. The CDR3 DNA reads TGTGCCAGCAGTTTCGCGGGGAACACCGGGGAGCTGTTTTTT. Protein: CASSFAGNTGELFF.

The gene calls are TRBV7-2 and TRBJ1-3; no clear D. V dropped 2 bases and J dropped 2 bases, with 19 bases sitting between them. The CDR3 length is 18 residues. The germline CDR1 and CDR2 sequences are SGHTA and FQGNSA. CDR3 nucleotide sequence: TGTGCCAGCAGCTTACGGGGTTTATTTTTTCCGGCTGGAAACACCATATATTTT. Translating gives CASSLRGLFFPAGNTIYF.

The rearrangement joins TRBV7-8 to TRBJ2-3; 11 nucleotides agree with TRBD1. Germline lookup yields CDR1 SGHVS and CDR2 FQNEAQ. The junction had 9 bases not matched to a gene; V was cut back by 5 bases and J by 2 bases. The CDR3 extends over 17 amino acids. This chain's CDR3 is CASSLGTGGLNTDTQYF. The CDR3 DNA is TGTGCCAGCAGCCTGGGGACAGGGGGATTAAACACAGATACGCAGTATTTT.

The chain employs TRBV7-2 and TRBJ2-5, with D maybe TRBD1 (6 bases). Germline CDR1 is SGHTA and CDR2 is FQGNSA. Between the trimmed V and J ends, which lost 5 bases and 4 bases, there was a span of 14 bases. The CDR3 runs to 14 residues. CDR3 sequence (DNA): TGTGCCAGCAGCCGGATCTGGACAGCAGAGACCCAGTACTTC. This gives the protein CASSRIWTAETQYF. Looking up the rest from reference TRBV7-2 and TRBJ2-5 gives the full variable domain: GAGVSQSPSNKVTEKGKDVELRCDPISGHTALYWYRQSLGQGLEFLIYFQGNSAPDKSGLPSDRFSAERTGGSVSTLTIQRTQQEDSAVYLCASSRIWTAETQYFGPGTRLLVL.

The V and J genes are TRBV6-6 and TRBJ1-1, with D uncertain. The germline CDR1 and CDR2 sequences are MNHNY and SVGAGI (reference sequence). The CDR3 sequence is 14 residues long. V dropped 6 bases and J dropped 1 base, with 12 bases sitting between them. The CDR3 region has the DNA TGTGCCAGCAGCCCCGGACGAGGGAACACTGAAGCTTTCTTT. This gives the protein CASSPGRGNTEAFF.

This chain joins TRBV6-6 and TRBJ1-1; D gene ambiguous. CDR1 and CDR2 from the germline V gene are MNHNY and SVGAGI (reference sequence). This CDR3 is built from 11 residues. V lost 5 bases and J 8 bases, leaving 9 bases between the germline ends. The CDR3 sequence: CASSGVFEAFF. The CDR3 coding sequence is TGTGCCAGCAGTGGCGTTTTCGAAGCTTTCTTT.

This clone was counted a single time. The chain combines TRBV5-1 with TRBJ2-7; 8 bases agree with TRBD1. The germline CDR1 and CDR2 sequences are SGHRS and YFSETQ. V trimming: 0 bases; J trimming: 2 bases; junction bases outside the gene matches: 1. This CDR3 is 14 amino acids long. CDR3 nucleotides: TGCGCCAGCAGCTTGGTACAGGGGGCCTACGAGCAGTACTTC. This translates into CASSLVQGAYEQYF.

This clone is a singleton in its sample. This chain links TRBV7-2 with TRBJ2-7; D is ambiguous. The CDR3 totals 13 residues. Germline CDR1 reads SGHTA; CDR2 reads FQGNSA. Trimming took off 6 bases at V and 2 bases at J, with 11 bases between the two ends. In DNA form, the CDR3 reads TGTGCCAGCAGGCCAGACTGGACCTACGAGCAGTACTTC. Translating gives CASRPDWTYEQYF. The full variable domain, its missing parts supplied by reference TRBV7-2 and TRBJ2-7, is GAGVSQSPSNKVTEKGKDVELRCDPISGHTALYWYRQSLGQGLEFLIYFQGNSAPDKSGLPSDRFSAERTGGSVSTLTIQRTQQEDSAVYLCASRPDWTYEQYFGPGTRLTVT.

The genes are TRBV28 and TRBJ2-7; the D gene is possibly TRBD1 (5 bases). The germline CDR1 and CDR2 sequences are MDHEN and SYDVKM. The CDR3 has 12 residues. The germline V and J ends were trimmed by 6 bases and 4 bases, with 10 bases remaining between them. CDR3: CASRTTAYEQYF. For the CDR3, the DNA is TGTGCCAGCAGGACGACAGCGTACGAGCAGTACTTC.

V gene TRBV7-9 combines with J gene TRBJ2-7, with TRBD1 matching over 8 bases. Germline CDR1 is SEHNR and CDR2 is FQNEAQ (reference sequence). V lost 1 base and J lost 4; bases outside the gene matches: 12. CDR3 size: 17 residues. The CDR3, as DNA: TGTGCCAGCAGCTTAGTTTTCAGGGGGCCTAAAAATTACGAGCAGTACTTC. It is translated as CASSLVFRGPKNYEQYF.

This chain links TRBV18 with TRBJ1-3; D is possibly TRBD1 (5 bases). The CDR3 is 16 amino acids. Germline V gene lookup returns CDR1 KGHSH and CDR2 LQKENI. Deletions cut 2 bases from V and 4 bases from J, with 15 bases between. This chain's CDR3 is CASSPFTGTSGNTIYF. CDR3 DNA sequence: TGTGCCAGCTCACCATTTACCGGGACGTCAGGAAACACCATATATTTT.

This chain joins TRBV28 and TRBJ1-5; possibly TRBD1 for D (6 bases). The germline V gene encodes CDR1 MDHEN and CDR2 SYDVKM. This CDR3 spans 15 amino acids. With 5 bases removed from V and 2 bases from J, the gap between germline ends came to 13 bases. The CDR3 coding sequence is TGTGCCAGCAGTCCCATATCAGGGGGCAATCAGCCCCAGCATTTT. Translated: CASSPISGGNQPQHF.